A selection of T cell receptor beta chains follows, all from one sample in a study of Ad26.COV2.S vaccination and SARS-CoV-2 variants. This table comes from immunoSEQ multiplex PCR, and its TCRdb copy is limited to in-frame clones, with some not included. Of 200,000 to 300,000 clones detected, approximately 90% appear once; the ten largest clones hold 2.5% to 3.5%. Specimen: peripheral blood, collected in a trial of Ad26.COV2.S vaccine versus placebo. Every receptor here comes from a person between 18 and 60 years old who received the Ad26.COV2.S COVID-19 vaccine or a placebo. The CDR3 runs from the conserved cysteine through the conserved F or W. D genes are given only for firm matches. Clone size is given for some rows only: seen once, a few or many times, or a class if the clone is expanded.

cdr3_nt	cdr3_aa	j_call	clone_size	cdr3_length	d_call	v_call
TGCAGCGTGACCGACAGGGGGAACACTGAAGCTTTCTTT	CSVTDRGNTEAFF	TRBJ1-1	.	13	TRBD1	TRBV29-1
TGTGCCAGCAGCTCTCAGACAGGGCTGGATTCACCCCTCCACTTT	CASSSQTGLDSPLHF	TRBJ1-6	.	15	TRBD1	TRBV11-2
TGTGCCAGCTCCCGGGGGGCTGCCACAGATACGCAGTATTTT	CASSRGAATDTQYF	TRBJ2-3	.	14	.	TRBV5-4
TGCGCCAGCAGACGCCCCGGGACTAGCGGGGTAGGCACAGATACGCAGTATTTT	CASRRPGTSGVGTDTQYF	TRBJ2-3	once	18	TRBD2	TRBV5-1
TGTGCCAGCAGCTTAGATGGGTCAGGCGCCCGAGGCTATGGCTACACCTTC	CASSLDGSGARGYGYTF	TRBJ1-2	.	17	.	TRBV7-9
TGCGCCAGCAGCTACCTCCCGGGACCATCTAATGAAAAACTGTTTTTT	CASSYLPGPSNEKLFF	TRBJ1-4	.	16	.	TRBV5-1
TGTGCCAGTAGTATAGTCGGGACGGCTGAAGCTTTCTTT	CASSIVGTAEAFF	TRBJ1-1	.	13	.	TRBV19
TGTGCCAGCTCACCAATTCCCCACCGGCAGGGGACTAGCGGGAGTCTCGGTGGGGCCAACGTCCTGACTTTC	CASSPIPHRQGTSGSLGGANVLTF	TRBJ2-6	.	24	TRBD2	TRBV18
TGTGCCAGCAGTGAAGCGAGGGGGGTAGCCAAAAACATTCAGTACTTC	CASSEARGVAKNIQYF	TRBJ2-4	.	16	.	TRBV6-1
TGTGCCAGCCGGGGGGGTATAGCATCCGAGCAGTACTTC	CASRGGIASEQYF	TRBJ2-7	.	13	TRBD2	TRBV6-5
TGTGCCAGCAGTTTGCATTGGGGTCCCGTTTTC	CASSLHWGPVF	TRBJ2-7	.	11	.	TRBV12-3/TRBV12-4
TGTGCCAGCAGTTACGCGGGGCAGGCATACGAGCAGTACTTC	CASSYAGQAYEQYF	TRBJ2-7	.	14	.	TRBV6-6
TGCGCCAGCAGCCAAGGGACCAGGGTTCGCGAAAAACTGTTTTTT	CASSQGTRVREKLFF	TRBJ1-4	.	15	.	TRBV4-3
TGTGCCAGCAGCTCAGGGCCGGGAAGCGCAAACATTCAGTACTTC	CASSSGPGSANIQYF	TRBJ2-4	.	15	.	TRBV7-3
TGTGCCAGCAGCGGGACAGGGGTAACCGGGGAGCTGTTTTTT	CASSGTGVTGELFF	TRBJ2-2	.	14	TRBD1	TRBV9
TGTGCCAGTAGTATAGCGGCGCGGGTGGTTCGTGACGAGCAGTACTTC	CASSIAARVVRDEQYF	TRBJ2-7	.	16	.	TRBV19
TGTGCCTCACAGGGACGTGAAAAACTGTTTTTT	CASQGREKLFF	TRBJ1-4	.	11	.	TRBV7-9
TGTGCCAGCAGTGCACGGGACAGGGGTATAGCTGGGGGTGGCTACACCTTC	CASSARDRGIAGGGYTF	TRBJ1-2	.	17	TRBD1	TRBV6-1
TGTGCCAGCAGGAACAGTGGACACGGAGGCTACACCTTC	CASRNSGHGGYTF	TRBJ1-2	.	13	.	TRBV6-5
TGTGCCAGCAGCTTAGGGCTAGCGCAGAACAATGAGCAGTTCTTC	CASSLGLAQNNEQFF	TRBJ2-1	.	15	.	TRBV7-8
TGTGCCAGCAGCCAAGACAGGTTGCCTAACTATGGCTACACCTTC	CASSQDRLPNYGYTF	TRBJ1-2	.	15	.	TRBV3-1/TRBV3-2
TGTGCCAGCAGTTCATATCAGCGGGAGGAGAACACCGGGGAGCTGTTTTTT	CASSSYQREENTGELFF	TRBJ2-2	.	17	TRBD2	TRBV27
TGTGCCAGCAGTGAAGTGCGGGCAGAGACCCAGTACTTC	CASSEVRAETQYF	TRBJ2-5	.	13	.	TRBV2
TGTGCCAGCTTCTCAGGGGGCGGCGGGGCCAACGTCCTGACTTTC	CASFSGGGGANVLTF	TRBJ2-6	.	15	TRBD1	TRBV6-5
TGCGCCAGCAGCCGACAAAAGGACGGCTACGAGCAGTACTTC	CASSRQKDGYEQYF	TRBJ2-7	.	14	.	TRBV4-3
TGTGCCAGTAGTCTCTTCGGCAGGGATTCTAAAAACATTCAGTACTTC	CASSLFGRDSKNIQYF	TRBJ2-4	.	16	.	TRBV19
TGTGCCAGCAGTTTACGTGTGTCACCGGAGACCCAGTACTTC	CASSLRVSPETQYF	TRBJ2-5	.	14	.	TRBV27
TGTGCCAGTAGTATGGAGGGAAGGGTGGATAATTCACCCCTCCACTTT	CASSMEGRVDNSPLHF	TRBJ1-6	.	16	.	TRBV19
TGCGCCAGCAGCCAAGATCTTCGGGGGACAGGGGGGGGTGTAGGAGAGACCCAGTACTTC	CASSQDLRGTGGGVGETQYF	TRBJ2-5	.	20	TRBD1	TRBV4-3
TGTGCCAGCAGTGTACTAGCGGGGGGTCGCACAGATACGCAGTATTTT	CASSVLAGGRTDTQYF	TRBJ2-3	.	16	TRBD2	TRBV6-1
TGTGCTAGCAGCTTGGGACAGGCGCGAGCCAAAAACATTCAGTACTTC	CASSLGQARAKNIQYF	TRBJ2-4	.	16	.	TRBV21-1
TGCGCCAGCAGCCGCGTAACCGGGACAGGGGGGACTGGAAACACCATATATTTT	CASSRVTGTGGTGNTIYF	TRBJ1-3	.	18	TRBD1	TRBV4-1
TGTGCCACCAGTGATTATAGCGGGAGCGCAGATACGCAGTATTTT	CATSDYSGSADTQYF	TRBJ2-3	once	15	TRBD2	TRBV24-1
TGTGCCAGCAGTTTCAGGTCGAACACTGAAGCTTTCTTT	CASSFRSNTEAFF	TRBJ1-1	.	13	.	TRBV6-2/TRBV6-3
TGTGCCAGCAGCATTGGGCAGAACACTGAAGCTTTCTTT	CASSIGQNTEAFF	TRBJ1-1	.	13	.	TRBV5-6
TGCGCCAGCAGCTCCGGGACTAGCGCCTACAATGAGCAGTTCTTC	CASSSGTSAYNEQFF	TRBJ2-1	.	15	TRBD2	TRBV5-1
TGCGCCAGCAGCCCGGGTTGGTGGGGCAGCACAGATACGCAGTATTTT	CASSPGWWGSTDTQYF	TRBJ2-3	.	16	.	TRBV4-1
TGCGCCAGCAGCCAAGCGCCGCTAAGGAGGCATGAGCAGTTCTTC	CASSQAPLRRHEQFF	TRBJ2-1	.	15	.	TRBV4-1
TGTGCCAGCAGTTCCGCGCGGGGGAGTGGCTACACCTTC	CASSSARGSGYTF	TRBJ1-2	.	13	.	TRBV6-5
TGTGCCAGCAGTTCTCAGGGGATCACCGGGGAGCTGTTTTTT	CASSSQGITGELFF	TRBJ2-2	.	14	.	TRBV2
TGTGCCAGCAGCTTTTATCTTGGAACCTCTTACGAGCAGTACTTC	CASSFYLGTSYEQYF	TRBJ2-7	.	15	.	TRBV5-4
TGTGCCAGCAGTCCCTTAACCACCGGGGAGCTGTTTTTT	CASSPLTTGELFF	TRBJ2-2	.	13	.	TRBV27
TGCGCCAGCAGCTTGGTTGGCGGAAGCACAGATACGCAGTATTTT	CASSLVGGSTDTQYF	TRBJ2-3	.	15	.	TRBV5-1
TGTGCCAGCAGTTTTTCCCCAGGAGGGCGCACAGATACGCAGTATTTT	CASSFSPGGRTDTQYF	TRBJ2-3	.	16	.	TRBV27
TGTGCCACCAGTGACCCGGGACGGACTGAAGCTTTCTTT	CATSDPGRTEAFF	TRBJ1-1	.	13	.	TRBV24-1
TGTGCCAGCAGTTACGGGACAGGGCTTGAAAAACTGTTTTTT	CASSYGTGLEKLFF	TRBJ1-4	.	14	TRBD1	TRBV6-2/TRBV6-3
TGTGCCAGCATAGGGACAGGGAACACCGGGGAGCTGTTTTTT	CASIGTGNTGELFF	TRBJ2-2	.	14	TRBD1	TRBV2
TGTGCCTGGAGTGGCAATAGTTATGGCTACACCTTC	CAWSGNSYGYTF	TRBJ1-2	.	12	.	TRBV30
TGCGCCACCACCTCAAATCTAGCGGGACCAGTACTGTATAATGAGCAGTTCTTC	CATTSNLAGPVLYNEQFF	TRBJ2-1	.	18	TRBD2	TRBV4-1
TGTGCCAGCAGCCAAGAGGTGACTAGCGGGAGGGCCGGGGCAGATACGCAGTATTTT	CASSQEVTSGRAGADTQYF	TRBJ2-3	once	19	TRBD2	TRBV4-2